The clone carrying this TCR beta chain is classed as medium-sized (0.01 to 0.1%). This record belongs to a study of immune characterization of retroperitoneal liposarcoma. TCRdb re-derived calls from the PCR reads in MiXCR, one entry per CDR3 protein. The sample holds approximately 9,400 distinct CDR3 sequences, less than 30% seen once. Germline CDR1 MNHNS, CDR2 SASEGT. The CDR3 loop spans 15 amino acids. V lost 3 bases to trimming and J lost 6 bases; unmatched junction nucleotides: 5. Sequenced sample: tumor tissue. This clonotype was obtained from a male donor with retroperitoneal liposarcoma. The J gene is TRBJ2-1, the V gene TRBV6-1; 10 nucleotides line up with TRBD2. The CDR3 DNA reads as TGTGCCAGCAGTGATTTGAGCGGGGGGGCCAATGAGCAGTTCTTC. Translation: CASSDLSGGANEQFF.